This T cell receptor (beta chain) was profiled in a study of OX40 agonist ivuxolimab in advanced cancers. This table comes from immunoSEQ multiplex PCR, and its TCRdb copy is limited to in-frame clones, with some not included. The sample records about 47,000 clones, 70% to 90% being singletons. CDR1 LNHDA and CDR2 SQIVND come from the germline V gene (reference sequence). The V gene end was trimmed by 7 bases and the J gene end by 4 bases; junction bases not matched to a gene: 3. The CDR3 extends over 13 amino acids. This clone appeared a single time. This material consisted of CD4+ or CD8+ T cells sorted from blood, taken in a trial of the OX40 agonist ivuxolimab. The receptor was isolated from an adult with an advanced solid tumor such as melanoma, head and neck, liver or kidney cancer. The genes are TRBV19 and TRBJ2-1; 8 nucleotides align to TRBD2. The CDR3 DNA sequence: TGTGCCAGTAACGCGGGAGGATACAATGAGCAGTTCTTC. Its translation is CASNAGGYNEQFF.